A single T cell receptor beta chain is shown here with its context. This specimen belongs to a study of blood T cell repertoires in COVID-19. Study summary: Acute and convalescent COVID-19 specimens originated in the United States, Italy and Spain. The analysed material was cDNA or gDNA that came from T cells, B-cell-depleted T cells, or PBMCs.

Source study methods: Amplification of reference gene primers provided the estimated nucleated cell counts. TCRdb's copy holds only in-frame clones and misses some; the assay was immunoSEQ multiplex PCR. That table gives V, J and clone size, and the DNA gave D and trimming. Here the sample spans 270,000 or so clones, about 80% being singletons. The germline V gene has CDR1 LGHDT and CDR2 YNNKEL (reference sequence). This CDR3 spans 16 amino acids. V lost 1 base and J 0 bases, leaving 13 bases between the germline ends. The sample was peripheral blood. V is TRBV3-1 (or the pseudogene TRBV3-2) and J is TRBJ2-7, with no clear D. This clonotype originated in a human donor in a cohort sampled during active COVID-19. In DNA form, the CDR3 reads TGTGCCAGCAGCCAAGGTTGGCAGAGGAGCTCCTACGAGCAGTACTTC. Protein product: CASSQGWQRSSYEQYF.